The 32 T cell receptor beta chains listed next were all sequenced from one sample in a study of blood T cells in healthy people across ages. Alongside a J-beta primer mix, a sample-barcoded 5' primer served in a second PCR lasting roughly 7 to 11 cycles. TCRdb reprocessed the 5' RACE reads via MiXCR and lists one record per CDR3 protein. The repertoire holds over 1,300,000 distinct CDR3 sequences, with 45% to 70% as singletons. Sequenced material: blood. The origin of the receptors is a young man in good health.

The J gene is TRBJ2-3, the V gene TRBV6-1; D gene ambiguous. CDR3 length: 14 amino acids. The ends were cut back, 4 bases at V and 2 bases at J, with 10 bases in the middle. From germline, CDR1 is MNHNS and CDR2 SASEGT. This chain's CDR3 is CASSARQNTDTQYF. For the CDR3, the DNA is TGTGCCAGCAGTGCCCGCCAGAACACAGATACGCAGTATTTT.

This sequence joins TRBV29-1 and TRBJ2-1; 10 positions agree with TRBD2. With 5 bases clipped from V and 8 bases from J, the junction kept 9 bases outside the gene matches. Germline V gene sequence: CDR1 SQVTM, CDR2 ANQGSEA. The CDR3 extends over 14 amino acids. The CDR3 sequence: CSVKQRGGLDEQFF. The CDR3 DNA is TGCAGCGTTAAACAGCGGGGGGGCCTCGATGAGCAGTTCTTC.

This clonotype turned up a few times. This rearrangement joins TRBV2 to TRBJ2-7, with 7 bases lining up with TRBD1. CDR1 is SNHLY, CDR2 FYNNEI, per germline. V was clipped by 5 bases and J by 5 bases; unmatched bases: 9. The CDR3 runs to 14 residues. For the CDR3, the DNA is TGTGCCAGCAGTTCCCGGACAGGCACTAACGAGCAGTACTTC. Its translation: CASSSRTGTNEQYF.

There are a few counts of this clonotype. The chain couples TRBV27 to TRBJ2-7, with 15 bases fitting TRBD2. The J call is uncertain, as TRBJ2-5 better fits the DNA end. Germline CDR1 and CDR2: MNHEY and SMNVEV (reference sequence). There are 16 residues in the CDR3. The CDR3 protein is CASSQRTSGGAETQYF. CDR3 coding DNA: TGTGCCAGCAGTCAGCGGACTAGCGGGGGGGCTGAGACCCAGTACTTC.

The table lists this clonotype with a few counts. The CDR3 DNA reads as TGTGCCAGCAGTTTATACAACCTTCCGGAGACCCAGTACTTC. Its translation is CASSLYNLPETQYF. This rearrangement joins TRBV28 to TRBJ2-5; D remains unclear. CDR3 length equals 14 residues. Germline V gives CDR1 MDHEN, CDR2 SYDVKM. Trimming shortened V by 1 base and J by 5 bases, and 11 bases separated the two germline ends.

This clonotype has more than one count but fewer than ten. This rearrangement joins TRBV29-1 to TRBJ1-1; D is ambiguous. V lost 4 bases and J lost 8, with 8 bases in between. This CDR3 has 10 amino acids. Germline V gene data show CDR1 as SQVTM and CDR2 as ANQGSEA. This CDR3 reads CSVVSQEAFF. The DNA for the CDR3 is TGCAGCGTTGTGTCACAGGAAGCTTTCTTT.

The chain is built from TRBV7-9 and TRBJ2-5; D gene uncertain. The DNA end is more similar to TRBJ2-7, so the J call may be wrong. This CDR3 has 12 amino acids. The V gene's germline CDR1 is SEHNR and CDR2 FQNEAQ (reference sequence). The CDR3 region has the DNA TGTGCCAGCAGCCCTCTTACTCTCGAGCAGTACTTC. Protein: CASSPLTLEQYF.

J is TRBJ2-1 and V is TRBV5-4; 10 bases match TRBD1. Germline V gene data show CDR1 as SGHNT and CDR2 as YYREEE (reference sequence). V was pared by 5 bases and J by 6 bases, with 5 bases of the junction left unmatched. This CDR3 has 14 residues. The chain's CDR3 is CASSRQGAFNEQFF. The CDR3 DNA is TGTGCCAGCAGTAGACAGGGGGCGTTCAATGAGCAGTTCTTC.

V gene TRBV27 combines with J gene TRBJ2-1; 10 bases agree with TRBD2. The J segment lost 8 bases and the V segment lost 0 bases, leaving 7 bases of the junction unmatched. Germline V gene data show CDR1 as MNHEY and CDR2 as SMNVEV (reference sequence). The CDR3 sequence is 16 residues long. DNA for the CDR3: TGTGCCAGCAGTTTATCGGCTCTAGCGGGAGACCATGAGCAGTTCTTC. This gives the protein CASSLSALAGDHEQFF.

The rearrangement joins TRBV20-1 to TRBJ1-4; no clear D. Trimming removed 4 bases from V and 0 bases from J, with 6 bases in between. Germline V gene lookup returns CDR1 DFQATT and CDR2 SNEGSKA (reference sequence). The CDR3 is 13 residues long. The CDR3 DNA follows: TGCAGTGCTATGTCGTCAACTAATGAAAAACTGTTTTTT. The encoded protein is CSAMSSTNEKLFF.

This clonotype was picked up one time. The chain combines TRBV6-6 with TRBJ2-2; D not certain. CDR3 length: 15 residues. Germline-derived CDR1 and CDR2 are MNHNY and SVGAGI (reference sequence). The V end was cut by 6 bases, the J end by 2 bases, with 13 bases between. CDR3 in DNA: TGTGCCAGCAGAAATCACAGCTTAAACACCGGGGAGCTGTTTTTT. The encoded protein is CASRNHSLNTGELFF.

This clonotype appeared a few times. This chain links TRBV6-2 or TRBV6-3 with TRBJ2-4; D is uncertain. The DNA end lines up better with TRBJ2-7; the J call may be wrong. The CDR3 runs to 14 residues. The germline V gene encodes CDR1 MNHEY and CDR2 SVGEGT. CDR3 sequence reads: CASSYSMLQREQYF. DNA of the CDR3: TGTGCCAGCAGTTACTCGATGCTGCAACGCGAGCAGTACTTC.

J is TRBJ2-5 and V is TRBV11-2; no firm D call. This CDR3 region has 14 residues. With 5 bases removed from V and 1 base from J, the gap between germline ends came to 11 bases. Looked up from germline, CDR1 is SGHAT and CDR2 is FQNNGV. The CDR3 DNA is TGTGCCAGCAGCCGAGGATCATTCCAAGAGACCCAGTACTTC. Translating it yields CASSRGSFQETQYF.

The chain combines TRBV27 with TRBJ2-4; no firm D call. The CDR3 length is 13 residues. Germline assignment: CDR1 MNHEY and CDR2 SMNVEV (reference sequence). V was trimmed by 6 bases and J by 9 bases, leaving 15 bases between them. The CDR3 region has the DNA TGTGCCAGCAGCCCTTATCACATGAGCATTCAGTACTTC. Its translation is CASSPYHMSIQYF.

V is TRBV3-1 and J is TRBJ2-5, with TRBD2 matching over 9 bases. Unmatched junction bases numbered 8, after V lost 0 bases and J lost 3 bases. The CDR3 is 17 amino acids. Looked up from germline, CDR1 is LGHDT and CDR2 is YNNKEL (reference sequence). This chain's CDR3 is CASSQEGTSRAKETQYF. For the CDR3, the DNA is TGTGCCAGCAGCCAAGAGGGGACTAGCAGAGCCAAAGAGACCCAGTACTTC.

The chain is built from TRBV7-9 and TRBJ2-1; TRBD2 agrees at 13 bases. The V gene's germline CDR1 is SEHNR and CDR2 FQNEAQ (reference sequence). The length of the CDR3 is 18 residues. Trimming at V came to 5 bases and at J to 4 bases, leaving 11 bases not matched to a gene. CDR3: CASSPLVRTSGSYNEQFF. Here the CDR3 DNA reads TGTGCCAGCAGCCCACTTGTTCGGACTAGCGGGAGTTACAATGAGCAGTTCTTC.

The J gene is TRBJ2-4, the V gene TRBV2, with 7 bases lining up with TRBD1. In germline, CDR1 is SNHLY, CDR2 FYNNEI. V shed 8 bases and J 3 bases; nucleotides not matched to a gene: 7. CDR3 size: 14 residues. In DNA form, the CDR3 reads TGTGCCAGCCGCAACAGGACAGGCAAAAACATTCAGTACTTC. Protein: CASRNRTGKNIQYF. The full variable domain, with the rest looked up from reference TRBV2 and TRBJ2-4, is EPEVTQTPSHQVTQMGQEVILRCVPISNHLYFYWYRQILGQKVEFLVSFYNNEISEKSEIFDDQFSVERPDGSNFTLKIRSTKLEDSAMYFCASRNRTGKNIQYFGAGTRLSVL.

The chain recombines TRBV20-1 with TRBJ2-7; a possible D gene is TRBD2 (6 bases). Germline CDR1 reads DFQATT; CDR2 reads SNEGSKA (reference sequence). The CDR3 extends over 14 amino acids. V gave up 7 bases and J gave up 4 bases, with 20 bases separating them. CDR3 sequence (DNA): TGCAGTGTCACCCCCGGGACTCAGTTTTACGAGCAGTACTTC. Translating it yields CSVTPGTQFYEQYF.

The rearrangement links TRBV4-3 to TRBJ2-1; D gene uncertain. The CDR3 length is 14 residues. V was shortened by 0 bases and J by 8 bases, with 11 bases between the two germline ends. The germline gives CDR1 LGHNA, CDR2 YSLEER. This chain's CDR3 is CASSQEVQADEQFF. The CDR3 DNA reads TGCGCCAGCAGCCAAGAAGTGCAGGCCGATGAGCAGTTCTTC.

The chain uses TRBV12-5 and TRBJ2-3; unclear D gene. The CDR3 sequence is 12 residues long. The germline gives CDR1 LGHNT, CDR2 FRNRAP. Trimming shortened V by 7 bases and J by 6 bases, and 11 bases separated the two germline ends. The DNA of the CDR3 is TGTGCTAGTGCAGAGGCTGGGGATACGCAGTATTTT. Protein: CASAEAGDTQYF.

This chain uses TRBV20-1 with TRBJ2-7; 8 nucleotides align to TRBD1. The DNA end lines up better with TRBJ2-5; the J call may be wrong. Germline V gene lookup returns CDR1 DFQATT and CDR2 SNEGSKA (reference sequence). The CDR3 sequence is 14 residues long. The CDR3 DNA sequence: TGCAGTGCTTTTCCCACAGGGGGTGGAGAGACCCAGTACTTC. It specifies CSAFPTGGGETQYF.

CDR3 sequence (DNA): TGCAGTGCTAGCCGGACTAGCGGGGGGGCATGGGATGAGACCCAGTACTTC. Amino acid sequence: CSASRTSGGAWDETQYF. V and J are TRBV20-1 and TRBJ2-5; 15 positions match TRBD2. In germline, CDR1 is DFQATT, CDR2 SNEGSKA (reference sequence). The CDR3 has 17 amino acids. Germline trimming cut 3 bases from V and 5 bases from J; bases unmatched to any gene: 10.

This clonotype was seen a handful of times. The V call is TRBV12-3 or TRBV12-4, the J call TRBJ2-1; D is possibly TRBD1 or TRBD2 (5 bases each). The CDR3 extends over 16 amino acids. Trimming took off 5 bases at V and 8 bases at J, with 22 bases between the two ends. The CDR3 coding sequence is TGTGCCAGCAGTACACCGGGACGTAGTGGGGTGGATGAGCAGTTCTTC. Translating gives CASSTPGRSGVDEQFF.

This rearrangement joins TRBV20-1 to TRBJ2-7; 8 bases are shared with TRBD2. Judging by the DNA end, TRBJ2-5 fits better; the J call may be wrong. The CDR3 is 12 residues long. CDR1 and CDR2 (germline): DFQATT, SNEGSKA (reference sequence). For the CDR3, the DNA is TGCAGTCGATCGGAGCGGGGGGAGACCCAGTACTTC. The encoded protein is CSRSERGETQYF.

This clonotype was seen only a few times. The chain carries TRBV4-1 and TRBJ2-2; D gene unclear. The V end lost 8 bases, the J end lost 7 bases, and 8 bases lay between the germline ends. Germline assignment: CDR1 MGHRA and CDR2 YSYEKL. CDR3 length equals 11 residues. The CDR3 loop is CASFRDGELFF. The CDR3, as DNA: TGCGCCAGCTTTAGGGACGGGGAGCTGTTTTTT.

V usage is TRBV4-3 and J usage is TRBJ1-2; maybe TRBD1 (6 bases). The V end was cut by 2 bases, the J end by 0 bases, with 16 bases between. CDR1 and CDR2 from the germline V gene are LGHNA and YSLEER. The CDR3 totals 17 residues. The CDR3 is CASSQLGGRRPNYGYTF. CDR3 nucleotide sequence: TGCGCCAGCAGCCAATTAGGGGGACGGAGACCTAACTATGGCTACACCTTC.

The chain is built from TRBV20-1 and TRBJ1-5; 9 nucleotides match TRBD1. V shed 4 bases and J 0 bases; nucleotides not matched to a gene: 13. Per germline, CDR1 DFQATT and CDR2 SNEGSKA (reference sequence). This CDR3 is built from 18 residues. CDR3 sequence reads: CSATLGTGSRYSNQPQHF. As DNA, the CDR3 is TGCAGTGCTACTTTAGGGACAGGGTCGCGGTATAGCAATCAGCCCCAGCATTTT.

This clonotype was seen a handful of times. The chain recombines TRBV6-5 with TRBJ2-1; 11 bases line up with TRBD2. CDR3 length: 16 residues. The V gene end was trimmed by 0 bases and the J gene end by 6 bases; junction bases not matched to a gene: 4. Germline CDR1 and CDR2: MNHEY and SVGAGI. CDR3 DNA: TGTGCCAGCAGTTACTCGATGGGACTAGCGGTCAATGAGCAGTTCTTC. Protein sequence: CASSYSMGLAVNEQFF.

The chain links TRBV28 to TRBJ2-7; TRBD1 agrees at 9 bases. This CDR3 has 16 amino acids. Germline CDR1 MDHEN, CDR2 SYDVKM. With 4 bases clipped from V and 2 bases from J, the junction kept 9 bases outside the gene matches. CDR3: CASSSLGTGHTYEQYF. CDR3 nucleotide sequence: TGTGCCAGCAGTTCCCTTGGGACAGGGCATACCTACGAGCAGTACTTC.

V usage is TRBV5-1 and J usage is TRBJ2-1, with TRBD1 identical over 8 bases. After removal of 3 bases from V and 6 bases from J, the junction contained 5 bases not matched to a gene. CDR3 length: 14 residues. Germline CDR1 is SGHRS and CDR2 is YFSETQ. The chain's CDR3 is CASSWTGPLNEQFF. The CDR3 DNA is TGCGCCAGCAGCTGGACAGGGCCGCTCAATGAGCAGTTCTTC.

A single count supports this clonotype. This rearrangement joins TRBV20-1 to TRBJ2-5, with D perhaps matching TRBD1 or TRBD2 (7 bases each). The J call may be mistaken, given a closer DNA end match to TRBJ2-7. The germline CDR1 and CDR2 sequences are DFQATT and SNEGSKA (reference sequence). The CDR3 loop spans 12 amino acids. The CDR3 region has the DNA TGCAGTGCTCACAGGGGAGGGGACGAGCAGTACTTC. Amino acid sequence: CSAHRGGDEQYF.

This clonotype has only a few counts. The chain links TRBV29-1 to TRBJ2-1; 8 nucleotides match TRBD1. The V gene end was trimmed by 4 bases and the J gene end by 10 bases; junction bases not matched to a gene: 9. This CDR3 has 13 amino acids. CDR1 and CDR2 from the germline V gene are SQVTM and ANQGSEA. In nucleotides, the CDR3 is TGCAGCGTTGCCCCCTCCTCAGGGGGCGAGCAGTTCTTC. Amino acids: CSVAPSSGGEQFF.